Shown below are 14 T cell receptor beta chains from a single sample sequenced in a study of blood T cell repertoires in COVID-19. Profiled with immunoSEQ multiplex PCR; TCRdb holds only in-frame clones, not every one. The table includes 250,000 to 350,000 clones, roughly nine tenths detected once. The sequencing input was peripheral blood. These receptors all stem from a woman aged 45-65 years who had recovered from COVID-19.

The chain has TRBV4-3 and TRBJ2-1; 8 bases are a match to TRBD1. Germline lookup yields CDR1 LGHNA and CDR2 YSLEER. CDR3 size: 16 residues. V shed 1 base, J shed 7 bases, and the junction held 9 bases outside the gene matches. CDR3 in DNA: TGCGCCAGCAGCCAAGTCTTCAGGGGGCTAACGAATGAGCAGTTCTTC. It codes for CASSQVFRGLTNEQFF.

The CDR3, as DNA: TGTGCCAGCAGTCACCAGGGGCGGGGGGATGGCTACACCTTC. This sequence encodes CASSHQGRGDGYTF. J is TRBJ1-2 and V is TRBV28; D may be TRBD1 (6 bases). The germline V and J ends were trimmed by 5 bases and 6 bases, with 16 bases remaining between them. The germline CDR1 and CDR2 sequences are MDHEN and SYDVKM. This CDR3 spans 14 amino acids.

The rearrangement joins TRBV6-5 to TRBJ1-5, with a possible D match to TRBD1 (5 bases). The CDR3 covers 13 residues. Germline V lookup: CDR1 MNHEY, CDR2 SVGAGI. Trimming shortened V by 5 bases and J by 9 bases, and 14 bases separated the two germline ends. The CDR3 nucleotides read TGTGCCAGCAGTCGGGACTGGCTGGGGCCCCAGCATTTT. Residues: CASSRDWLGPQHF.

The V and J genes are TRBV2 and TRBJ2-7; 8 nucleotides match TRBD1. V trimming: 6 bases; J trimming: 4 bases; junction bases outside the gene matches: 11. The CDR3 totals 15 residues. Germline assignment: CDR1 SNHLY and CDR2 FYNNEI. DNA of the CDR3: TGTGCCAGCAGGCCCCGGACAGGGAACAGGTACGAGCAGTACTTC. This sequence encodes CASRPRTGNRYEQYF. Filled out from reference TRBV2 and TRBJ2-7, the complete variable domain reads EPEVTQTPSHQVTQMGQEVILRCVPISNHLYFYWYRQILGQKVEFLVSFYNNEISEKSEIFDDQFSVERPDGSNFTLKIRSTKLEDSAMYFCASRPRTGNRYEQYFGPGTRLTVT.

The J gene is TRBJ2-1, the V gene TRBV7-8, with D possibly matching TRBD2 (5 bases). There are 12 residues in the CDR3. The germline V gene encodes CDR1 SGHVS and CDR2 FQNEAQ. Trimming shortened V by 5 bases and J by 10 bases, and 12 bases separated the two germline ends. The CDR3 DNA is TGTGCCAGCAGCAACCTCGGGGTAGAGCAGTTCTTC. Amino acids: CASSNLGVEQFF.

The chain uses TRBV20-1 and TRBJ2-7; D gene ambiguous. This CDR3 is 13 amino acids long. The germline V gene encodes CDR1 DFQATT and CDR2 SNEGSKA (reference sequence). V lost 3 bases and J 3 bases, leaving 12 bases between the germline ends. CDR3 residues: CSASAHTNYEQYF. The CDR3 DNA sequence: TGCAGTGCTAGTGCCCACACCAACTACGAGCAGTACTTC.

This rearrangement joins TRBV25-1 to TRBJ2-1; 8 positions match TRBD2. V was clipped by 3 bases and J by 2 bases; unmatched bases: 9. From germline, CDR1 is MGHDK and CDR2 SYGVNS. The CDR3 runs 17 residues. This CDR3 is CASSEHLLAATYNEQFF. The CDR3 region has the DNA TGTGCCAGCAGTGAGCACCTACTAGCGGCAACCTACAATGAGCAGTTCTTC.

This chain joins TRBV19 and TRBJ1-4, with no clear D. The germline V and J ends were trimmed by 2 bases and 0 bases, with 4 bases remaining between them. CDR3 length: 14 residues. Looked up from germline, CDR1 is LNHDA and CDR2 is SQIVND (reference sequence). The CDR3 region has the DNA TGTGCCAGTAGTATAACTGCAACTAATGAAAAACTGTTTTTT. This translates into CASSITATNEKLFF.

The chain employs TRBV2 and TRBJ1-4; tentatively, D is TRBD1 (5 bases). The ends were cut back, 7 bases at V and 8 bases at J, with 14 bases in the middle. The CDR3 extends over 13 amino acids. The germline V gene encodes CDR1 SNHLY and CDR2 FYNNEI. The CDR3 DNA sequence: TGTGCCAGCACGATCAGGGAAGAGGAAAAACTGTTTTTT. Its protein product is CASTIREEEKLFF.

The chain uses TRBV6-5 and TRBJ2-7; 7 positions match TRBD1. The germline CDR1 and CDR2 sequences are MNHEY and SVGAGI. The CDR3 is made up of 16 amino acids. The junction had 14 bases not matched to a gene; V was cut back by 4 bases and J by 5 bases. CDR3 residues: CASSWNRQGLPNEQYF. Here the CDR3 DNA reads TGTGCCAGCAGTTGGAATCGACAGGGCCTCCCTAACGAGCAGTACTTC.

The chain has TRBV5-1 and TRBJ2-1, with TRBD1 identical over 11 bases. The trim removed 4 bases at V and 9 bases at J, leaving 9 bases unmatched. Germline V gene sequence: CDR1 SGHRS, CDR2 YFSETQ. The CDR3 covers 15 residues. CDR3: CASSRRSGTGGEQFF. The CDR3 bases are TGCGCCAGCAGCCGACGTTCCGGGACAGGGGGTGAGCAGTTCTTC.

CDR3 nucleotides: TGCGCCAGCAGTGTGGGGTTGGATAGCGTCCTTTTCTACAATGAGCAGTTCTTC. Protein product: CASSVGLDSVLFYNEQFF. The chain joins TRBV10-2 to TRBJ2-1, with D tentatively TRBD2 (5 bases). This CDR3 has 18 residues. Trimming pared 4 bases from V and 3 bases from J, leaving 22 bases between. Germline V gene lookup returns CDR1 WSHSY and CDR2 SAAADI.

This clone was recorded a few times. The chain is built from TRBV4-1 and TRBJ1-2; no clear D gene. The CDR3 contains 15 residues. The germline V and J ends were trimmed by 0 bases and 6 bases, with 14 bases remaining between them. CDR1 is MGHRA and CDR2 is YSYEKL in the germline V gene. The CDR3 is CASSQDGVPSDGYTF. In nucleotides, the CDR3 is TGCGCCAGCAGCCAAGACGGGGTACCCTCGGATGGCTACACCTTC.

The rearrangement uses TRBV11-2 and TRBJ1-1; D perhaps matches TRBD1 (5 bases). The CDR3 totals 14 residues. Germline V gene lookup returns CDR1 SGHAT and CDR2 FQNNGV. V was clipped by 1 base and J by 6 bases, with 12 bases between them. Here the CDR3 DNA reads TGTGCCAGCAGCTTAGGCCATCACAGGTCTGAAGCTTTCTTT. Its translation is CASSLGHHRSEAFF.